The clone carrying this T cell receptor (beta chain) was observed a single time. This sample was taken from a study of blood T cell repertoires in COVID-19. Trimming pared 1 base from V and 4 bases from J, leaving 11 bases between. The CDR3 runs to 14 residues. Germline CDR1 GTSNPN, CDR2 SVGIG (reference sequence). Data came from immunoSEQ multiplex PCR; TCRdb stores just in-frame clones and leaves some out. This sample has about 500,000 clones, with about 90% found just once. Recovered Cohort 3 donors showed two negative PCRs, clearance, or symptom resolution. The source of this sequence is a woman aged 18-29 years who had recovered from COVID-19. The J gene is TRBJ1-5, the V gene TRBV30; maybe TRBD1 (5 bases). The material sequenced was PBMCs or T cells enriched from blood (not recorded which). This CDR3 is CAWSDQGRNQPQHF. The CDR3 DNA is TGTGCCTGGAGTGATCAGGGCCGAAATCAGCCCCAGCATTTT.